The entry below describes one T cell receptor beta chain. CDR3 length equals 12 residues. Germline V gene sequence: CDR1 MDHEN, CDR2 SYDVKM. V was trimmed by 8 bases and J by 3 bases, leaving 7 bases between them. Time point noted: newly diagnosed GD, antithyroid drugs for less than 3 months. The TCR library was prepared using RNA isolated from PBMCs. The sample originates from a study of regulatory T cells in long-lasting Graves disease. iRepertoire HTBI primers and Arm-PCR of CDR3 regions built TCR beta libraries. TCRdb re-derived calls from the multiplex PCR reads in MiXCR, one entry per CDR3 protein. The sample includes hundreds of thousands of distinct CDR3 sequences, roughly a sixth of them seen just once. These data also formed part of another study, on T cells in Graves' hyperthyroidism and ophthalmopathy. From that second work: Blood held most thyroid clonotypes expanded above 0.001 frequency.

V and J are TRBV28 and TRBJ1-4, with a possible D match to TRBD1 (5 bases). The sample in question was peripheral blood mononuclear cells (PBMCs), obtained at new diagnosis, from a patient treated with antithyroid drugs. The receptor was isolated from a woman aged 35-65 years with Graves disease. CDR3 coding DNA: TGTGCCAGCTGGGGGTCTAATGAAAAACTGTTTTTT. As protein: CASWGSNEKLFF.